The 24 T cell receptor beta chains presented below share a single source sample, sequenced in a study of cytomegalovirus exposure and HLA in healthy donors. PCR was performed using 60 Vbeta and 13 Jbeta primers. Sequenced by immunoSEQ multiplex PCR; TCRdb stores in-frame clones only, minus some. The sample includes about 160,000 clones, around 82% of them seen just once. Sequences were obtained from PBMCs. These receptors all come from a man over 45 in good health and CMV-seropositive.

The rearrangement uses TRBV19 and TRBJ1-5; D is possibly TRBD1 (5 bases). CDR3 length: 15 amino acids. With 5 bases removed from V and 6 bases from J, the gap between germline ends came to 17 bases. Germline V gene data show CDR1 as LNHDA and CDR2 as SQIVND (reference sequence). The CDR3 nucleotides are TGTGCCAGTAGTGGGGCCTTTGCGTTAGGTCAGCCCCAGCATTTT. Protein product: CASSGAFALGQPQHF.

CDR3 nucleotides: TGTGCCAGCAGGAAGGGAGCGGGGGGGTCCCATGAGCAGTTCTTC. This translates into CASRKGAGGSHEQFF. The chain couples TRBV7-3 to TRBJ2-1; 10 positions match TRBD2. This CDR3 has 15 residues. In germline, CDR1 is SGHTA, CDR2 FQGTGA. The J segment lost 8 bases and the V segment lost 6 bases, leaving 10 bases of the junction unmatched.

CDR3 nucleotide sequence: TGTGCCAGCTCACCACGTACGGGAGAGCAGTACTTC. Translated: CASSPRTGEQYF. V is TRBV18 and J is TRBJ2-7; D possibly corresponds to TRBD2 (5 bases). Trimming took off 1 base at V and 7 bases at J, with 8 bases between the two ends. The CDR3 has 12 residues. CDR1 and CDR2 from the germline V gene are KGHSH and LQKENI.

The V and J genes are TRBV11-1 and TRBJ2-5; 10 nucleotides line up with TRBD1. The CDR3 totals 16 residues. V dropped 3 bases and J dropped 5; count of bases not matched to a gene: 9. CDR1 SGHAT and CDR2 FQDESV come from the germline V gene (reference sequence). The CDR3 DNA follows: TGTGCCAGCAGCTTGGCCGGGACAGGGGTATTCGAGACCCAGTACTTC. It is translated as CASSLAGTGVFETQYF.

This sequence joins TRBV5-1 and TRBJ2-3, with a weak D call TRBD2 (6 bases). This CDR3 region has 16 residues. Trimming removed 0 bases from V and 1 base from J, with 12 bases in between. Germline V gives CDR1 SGHRS, CDR2 YFSETQ. Here the CDR3 DNA reads TGCGCCAGCAGCTTGGACGGGGCTAGCGGCACAGATACGCAGTATTTT. Amino acid sequence: CASSLDGASGTDTQYF.

The chain recombines TRBV7-9 with TRBJ1-2, with D uncertain. The germline V and J ends were trimmed by 7 bases and 4 bases, with 10 bases remaining between them. The germline CDR1 and CDR2 sequences are SEHNR and FQNEAQ (reference sequence). The CDR3 runs 12 residues. The chain's CDR3 is CASTQNFYGYTF. The CDR3, as DNA: TGTGCCAGCACCCAAAACTTCTATGGCTACACCTTC.

This clone was observed a few times. V gene TRBV11-2 combines with J gene TRBJ2-1, with 7 bases lining up with TRBD2. This CDR3 has 15 residues. CDR1 is SGHAT, CDR2 FQNNGV, per germline. The V and J ends lost 7 bases and 0 bases, in that order; junction bases with no gene match: 6. CDR3 sequence reads: CASTLAASSYNEQFF. Written as DNA, the CDR3 is TGTGCCAGCACCCTAGCGGCGAGCTCCTACAATGAGCAGTTCTTC.

This clone came up a few times. Other DNA sequences within the sample encode an identical CDR3. The J gene is TRBJ2-5, the V gene TRBV18; D possibly corresponds to TRBD2 (6 bases). V lost 6 bases and J 2 bases, leaving 10 bases between the germline ends. This CDR3 spans 13 amino acids. Germline V gene data show CDR1 as KGHSH and CDR2 as LQKENI. Written as DNA, the CDR3 is TGTGCCAGCTCCCCGGGACTGCAAGAGACCCAGTACTTC. This codes for CASSPGLQETQYF.

The chain employs TRBV11-2 and TRBJ2-1; TRBD1 agrees at 7 bases. Germline-derived CDR1 and CDR2 are SGHAT and FQNNGV. V trimming: 3 bases; J trimming: 4 bases; junction bases outside the gene matches: 6. CDR3 size: 15 residues. In DNA, the CDR3 is TGTGCCAGCAGCTTTACGACAGGGTTTTACAATGAGCAGTTCTTC. Translating it yields CASSFTTGFYNEQFF.

Only one count was recorded for this clone. This rearrangement joins TRBV5-1 to TRBJ1-3; a possible D gene is TRBD1 (5 bases). Trimming pared 6 bases from V and 2 bases from J, leaving 12 bases between. Germline V gene lookup returns CDR1 SGHRS and CDR2 YFSETQ. CDR3 size: 14 residues. The DNA of the CDR3 is TGCGCCAGCAAAACTGAAGGGGCTGGAAACACCATATATTTT. Amino acid sequence: CASKTEGAGNTIYF.

DNA of the CDR3: TGTGCCAGCAGTGGGTCCCAGCGGGGGGCCGAGACCCAGTACTTC. This encodes CASSGSQRGAETQYF. This chain links TRBV28 with TRBJ2-5, with TRBD2 matching over 9 bases. The V segment lost 5 bases and the J segment 5 bases; nucleotides outside the gene matches: 9. The length of the CDR3 is 15 residues. Germline V gene sequence: CDR1 MDHEN, CDR2 SYDVKM.

This clone showed up just a few times. This chain links TRBV7-3 with TRBJ2-5, with D hard to call. There are 14 residues in the CDR3. CDR1 SGHTA and CDR2 FQGTGA come from the germline V gene. Trimming removed 4 bases from V and 5 bases from J, with 14 bases in between. CDR3 in DNA: TGTGCCAGCAGCTCCAGTACGCATCCGGAGACCCAGTACTTC. Translation: CASSSSTHPETQYF.

The V and J genes are TRBV10-3 and TRBJ2-2; D possibly corresponds to TRBD1 (6 bases). CDR3 length: 14 amino acids. V was pared by 7 bases and J by 8 bases, with 17 bases between. The V gene's germline CDR1 is ENHRY and CDR2 SYGVKD. In DNA form, the CDR3 reads TGTGCCATCAAAAGACAGGCGCCGTCGGGGGAGCTGTTTTTT. It is translated as CAIKRQAPSGELFF.

The gene calls are TRBV27 and TRBJ2-5; TRBD1 aligns across 8 bases. The CDR3 contains 17 residues. Germline CDR1 is MNHEY and CDR2 is SMNVEV (reference sequence). Unmatched junction bases numbered 13, after V lost 2 bases and J lost 5 bases. The CDR3 sequence is CASSLGANGRGLETQYF. The CDR3 DNA reads TGTGCCAGCAGTTTAGGAGCGAACGGCAGGGGGCTGGAGACCCAGTACTTC.

This clone appeared a few times. The rearrangement joins TRBV7-9 to TRBJ1-5; TRBD1 aligns across 7 bases. Germline values: CDR1 SEHNR, CDR2 FQNEAQ (reference sequence). The CDR3 has 15 amino acids. V dropped 5 bases and J dropped 2; count of bases not matched to a gene: 6. The CDR3 nucleotides read TGTGCCAGCAGCCAACAGGGGATGGGCAATCAGCCCCAGCATTTT. This codes for CASSQQGMGNQPQHF.

CDR3 in amino acids: CASSQETGSNSPLHF. CDR3 nucleotides: TGCGCCAGCAGCCAAGAAACGGGATCCAATTCACCCCTCCACTTT. The chain combines TRBV4-3 with TRBJ1-6; D remains unclear. The length of the CDR3 is 15 residues. Trimming stripped 0 bases from V and 7 bases from J, with 10 bases between. Per the germline V gene, CDR1 is LGHNA and CDR2 is YSLEER.

The chain carries TRBV5-6 and TRBJ2-7; 9 bases agree with TRBD1. The ends lost 4 bases at V and 3 bases at J; junction bases unmatched: 5. Germline V gene sequence: CDR1 SGHDT, CDR2 YYEEEE. The CDR3 covers 14 residues. Here the CDR3 reads CASSLRDRVYEQYF. Here the CDR3 DNA reads TGTGCCAGCAGCCTCCGGGACAGGGTCTACGAGCAGTACTTC.

This chain connects TRBV30 to TRBJ1-2; 7 bases are shared with TRBD1. The J segment lost 3 bases and the V segment lost 4 bases, leaving 8 bases of the junction unmatched. Looked up from germline, CDR1 is GTSNPN and CDR2 is SVGIG (reference sequence). This CDR3 spans 14 amino acids. CDR3 residues: CAWKGRGGDYGYTF. CDR3 bases: TGTGCCTGGAAGGGAAGAGGGGGCGACTATGGCTACACCTTC. The whole variable domain, filled in from reference TRBV30 and TRBJ1-2, reads SQTIHQWPATLVQPVGSPLSLECTVEGTSNPNLYWYRQAAGRGLQLLFYSVGIGQISSEVPQNLSASRPQDRQFILSSKKLLLSDSGFYLCAWKGRGGDYGYTFGSGTRLTVV.

The V and J genes are TRBV7-9 and TRBJ2-3; tentative D call: TRBD1 (5 bases). Germline loops: CDR1 SEHNR, CDR2 FQNEAQ (reference sequence). V was pared by 4 bases and J by 0 bases, with 5 bases between. The CDR3 has 13 residues. The CDR3 sequence: CASSWTSTDTQYF. CDR3 bases: TGTGCCAGCAGCTGGACAAGCACAGATACGCAGTATTTT.

The chain joins TRBV14 to TRBJ2-1; tentative D call: TRBD1 (5 bases). The CDR3 has 15 amino acids. Germline V gene data show CDR1 as SGHDN and CDR2 as FVKESK. V lost 1 base, J lost 5 bases, and 12 bases lay in between. The CDR3 DNA is TGTGCCAGCAGCCAAGGGGCAGGGCTCGACAATGAGCAGTTCTTC. Protein sequence: CASSQGAGLDNEQFF.

The chain combines TRBV5-4 with TRBJ2-5; D ambiguous. Near its end, the DNA agrees better with TRBJ2-7, so the J call may be wrong. Germline values: CDR1 SGHNT, CDR2 YYREEE (reference sequence). The CDR3 runs 13 residues. Here the CDR3 DNA reads TGTGCCAGCAGCCCCGTAGGAGTCTACGAGCAGTACTTC. Protein sequence: CASSPVGVYEQYF.

This clone appeared a single time. The rearrangement joins TRBV5-4 to TRBJ2-7, with 7 positions matching TRBD1. The ends lost 0 bases at V and 4 bases at J; junction bases unmatched: 4. Per the germline V gene, CDR1 is SGHNT and CDR2 is YYREEE (reference sequence). The CDR3 has 14 residues. The CDR3 sequence: CASSLDRGEYEQYF. The CDR3 DNA follows: TGTGCCAGCAGCTTGGACAGGGGAGAGTACGAGCAGTACTTC.

This clone occurred a few times. J is TRBJ2-1 and V is TRBV4-1, with D maybe TRBD1 (6 bases). Trimming pared 4 bases from V and 2 bases from J, leaving 12 bases between. The CDR3 is 15 amino acids. CDR1 and CDR2 from the germline V gene are MGHRA and YSYEKL. CDR3 residues: CASSRLGGPYNEQFF. The CDR3 bases are TGCGCCAGCAGCCGGTTAGGGGGACCCTACAATGAGCAGTTCTTC.

The chain carries TRBV7-9 and TRBJ2-2; TRBD1 agrees at 7 bases. Germline values: CDR1 SEHNR, CDR2 FQNEAQ (reference sequence). This CDR3 spans 15 amino acids. After removal of 3 bases from V and 4 bases from J, the junction contained 5 bases not matched to a gene. This CDR3 is CASSLLAGGTGELFF. The CDR3 nucleotides read TGTGCCAGCAGCTTGTTGGCAGGGGGCACCGGGGAGCTGTTTTTT.